This TCR beta chain originates from a study of T cells in Graves' hyperthyroidism and ophthalmopathy. Study-level findings and limits: Onset of ophthalmopathy came a median 6.5 months after the model predicted it.

RNA transcripts yielded amplified TCR beta CDR3 regions. HTBI primers were used for first-round RT-PCR of the TCR CDR3. A single record per CDR3 protein comes from TCRdb applying MiXCR to the multiplex PCR reads. The repertoire holds about 610,000 distinct CDR3 sequences, 16% seen once, with roughly 3.4% in the top ten. The study based diagnoses on clinical symptoms, serum thyroxine and TRAb, thyroid ultrasound and orbital computed tomography. The authors took PBMCs from 10 ml fresh peripheral blood. Germline values: CDR1 MNHNS, CDR2 SASEGT. This CDR3 is 10 amino acids long. The V and J ends lost 4 bases and 10 bases respectively, with 7 bases between them. This clonotype was seen repeatedly, ten times or more. Its antigen is as yet unknown.

This receptor was taken from a woman aged 40-49 years with Graves' ophthalmopathy. The material sequenced was blood. V gene TRBV6-1 combines with J gene TRBJ1-1; D gene ambiguous. The CDR3 nucleotides are TGTGCCAGCAGTGCGCCCTCAGCTTTCTTT. Protein product: CASSAPSAFF.